This TCR beta chain stems from a study of blood T cell repertoires in COVID-19. The overall study: Both acute and convalescent COVID-19 samples were obtained from the United States, Italy and Spain. Sample material is recorded as cDNA or gDNA derived from T cells, B-cell-depleted T cells, or PBMCs.

Source study methods: Cell counts per sample came from amplifying reference gene primers. Clones were read by immunoSEQ multiplex PCR, and TCRdb kept only the in-frame ones, dropping some. Clonal size and the V and J genes are those of that table, whereas D and trimming came from the DNA. The table lists fewer than 130,000 clones, around 84% of them singletons. The V end was cut by 5 bases, the J end by 1 base, with 3 bases between. Per germline, CDR1 MNHEY and CDR2 SVGEGT. The CDR3 is made up of 11 amino acids. The chain joins TRBV6-2 or TRBV6-3 to TRBJ2-7; D not certain. Input material: peripheral blood. This TCR derives from a human donor in a cohort sampled during active COVID-19. The CDR3 loop reads CASSESYEQYF. In DNA form, the CDR3 reads TGTGCCAGCAGTGAGTCCTACGAGCAGTACTTC.